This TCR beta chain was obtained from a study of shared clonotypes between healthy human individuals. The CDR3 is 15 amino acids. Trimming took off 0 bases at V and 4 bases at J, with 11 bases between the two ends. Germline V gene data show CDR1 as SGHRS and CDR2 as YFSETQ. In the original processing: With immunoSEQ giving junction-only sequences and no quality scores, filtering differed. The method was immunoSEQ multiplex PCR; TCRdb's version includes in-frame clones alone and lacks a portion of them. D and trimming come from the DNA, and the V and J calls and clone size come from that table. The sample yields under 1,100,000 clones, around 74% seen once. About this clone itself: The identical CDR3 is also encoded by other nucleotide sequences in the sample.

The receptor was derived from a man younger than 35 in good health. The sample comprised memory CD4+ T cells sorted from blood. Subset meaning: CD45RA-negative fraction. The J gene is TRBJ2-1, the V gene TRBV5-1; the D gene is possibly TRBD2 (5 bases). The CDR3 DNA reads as TGCGCCAGCAGCTTGGGGACTTCCTCTTACAATGAGCAGTTCTTC. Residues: CASSLGTSSYNEQFF.